This T cell receptor beta chain was sequenced for a study of cytomegalovirus exposure and HLA in healthy donors. At the level of the study: The 90 to 150 validation repertoires, a later analysis reported, used the same platform as the approximately 730 repertoires from the first cohort.

Points on this clone: As yet, its antigen is unknown.

Sequenced by immunoSEQ multiplex PCR; TCRdb stores in-frame clones only, minus some. Of about 150,000 clones detected, 85% to 90% appear once; the ten largest clones hold 2% to 2.5%. Study-level points and caveats: That first-cohort TCR clusters tended to co-occur in the 120 or so validation repertoires was found in a later analysis.

The clonotype was recovered from a human donor in good health. The material sequenced was PBMCs.

In nucleotides, the CDR3 is TGTGCCAGCAGTTTGTCTAGTTCGTCAGATACGCAGTATTTT. Encoded protein: CASSLSSSSDTQYF. The rearrangement links TRBV28 to TRBJ2-3; D is uncertain. The CDR3 covers 14 residues. Germline CDR1 is MDHEN and CDR2 is SYDVKM. The V end lost 3 bases, the J end lost 4 bases, and 11 bases lay between the germline ends.